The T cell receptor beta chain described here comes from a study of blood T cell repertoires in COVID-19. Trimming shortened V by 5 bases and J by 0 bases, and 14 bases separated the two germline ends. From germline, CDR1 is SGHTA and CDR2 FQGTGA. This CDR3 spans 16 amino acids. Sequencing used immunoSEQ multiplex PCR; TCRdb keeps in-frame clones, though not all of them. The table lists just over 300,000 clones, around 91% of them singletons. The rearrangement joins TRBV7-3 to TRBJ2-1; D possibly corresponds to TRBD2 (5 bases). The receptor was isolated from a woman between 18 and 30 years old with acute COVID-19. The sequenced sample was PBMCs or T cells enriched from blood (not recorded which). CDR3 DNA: TGTGCCAGCAGCCTCCCACTAGTGGGCTCCTACAATGAGCAGTTCTTC. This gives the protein CASSLPLVGSYNEQFF.